What follows is one T cell receptor (beta chain) and its context. Its specificity is unknown. Trimming stripped 3 bases from V and 1 base from J, with 10 bases between. The CDR3 length is 14 residues. In germline, CDR1 is SNHLY, CDR2 FYNNEI. The data originate from a study of response to subunit inactivated influenza vaccine. The study's findings and limits: New T cells are recruited in small numbers by each seasonal influenza vaccination, according to the authors' suggestion.

TCRdb itself ran the RT-PCR reads through MiXCR, one entry per CDR3 protein. The profile covers a few hundred thousand distinct CDR3 sequences, with 20% to 25% appearing a single time and around 10% taken by the ten largest. Sequenced material: PBMCs from blood, taken approximately 22 months after vaccination. The chain uses TRBV2 and TRBJ2-7; no clear D gene. The sequence was obtained from a man between 50 and 75 years old who received an inactivated influenza vaccine. The CDR3 is CASSERILSYEQYF. CDR3 in DNA: TGTGCCAGCAGTGAGAGAATACTTTCCTACGAGCAGTACTTC.